The clone carrying this TCR beta chain was observed a single time. The data are from a study of T cell changes during pregnancy in multiple sclerosis. Data came from immunoSEQ multiplex PCR; TCRdb stores just in-frame clones and leaves some out. Among some 80,000 clones listed, approximately 95% were seen once. Unmatched junction bases numbered 8, after V lost 4 bases and J lost 6 bases. CDR3 length: 14 amino acids. From germline, CDR1 is MGHDK and CDR2 SYGVNS. The TCR was taken from a female donor with multiple sclerosis, enrolled in a pregnancy study. The rearrangement joins TRBV25-1 to TRBJ1-2; TRBD1 matches 7 bases. Here the sequenced sample was CD4+ T cells from peripheral blood mononuclear cells, taken after pregnancy. This CDR3 is CASSGQGGANGYTF. The CDR3 region has the DNA TGTGCCAGCAGTGGCCAGGGGGGCGCGAATGGCTACACCTTC.